A single T cell receptor beta chain is shown here with its context. The junction differs from germline at one of its ends, possibly a read error. The sample originates from a study of blood T cell repertoires in COVID-19. Looked up from germline, CDR1 is KGHSH and CDR2 is LQKENI. This CDR3 is 16 amino acids long. Some clones are missing from TCRdb's copy, which holds only in-frame ones; the method was immunoSEQ multiplex PCR. The data contain under 150,000 clones, around nine tenths of them singletons. Sequences were obtained from peripheral blood. This sequence was found in a woman between 65 and 79 years old who had recovered from COVID-19. The rearrangement uses TRBV18 and TRBJ2-1; 8 bases are a match to TRBD2. The CDR3 loop is CASSPLEREWFNEQFF. As DNA, the CDR3 is TGTGCCAGTTCACCGCTGGAGCGGGAGTGGTTCAATGAGCAGTTCTTC.